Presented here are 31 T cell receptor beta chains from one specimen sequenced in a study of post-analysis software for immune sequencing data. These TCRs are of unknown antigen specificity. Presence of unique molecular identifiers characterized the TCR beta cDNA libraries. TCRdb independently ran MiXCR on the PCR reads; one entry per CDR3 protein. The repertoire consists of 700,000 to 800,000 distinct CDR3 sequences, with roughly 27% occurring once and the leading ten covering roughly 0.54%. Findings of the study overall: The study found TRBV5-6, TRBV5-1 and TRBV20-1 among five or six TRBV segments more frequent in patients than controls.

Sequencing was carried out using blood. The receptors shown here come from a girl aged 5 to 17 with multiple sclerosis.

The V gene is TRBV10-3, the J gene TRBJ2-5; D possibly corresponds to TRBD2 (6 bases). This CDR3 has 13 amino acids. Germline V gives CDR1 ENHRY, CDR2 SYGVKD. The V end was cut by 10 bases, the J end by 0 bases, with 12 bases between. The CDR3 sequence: CATRDWDQETQYF. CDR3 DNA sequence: TGTGCCACCAGGGACTGGGACCAAGAGACCCAGTACTTC.

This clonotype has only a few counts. CDR3 nucleotide sequence: TGTGCCACCAGCAGAGTTGGGACACACAATGAGCAGTACTTC. It is translated as CATSRVGTHNEQYF. This chain links TRBV15 with TRBJ2-5, with D maybe TRBD1 (6 bases). Germline CDR1 is LNHNV and CDR2 is YYDKDF (reference sequence). This CDR3 spans 14 amino acids. Trimming removed 1 base at V and 11 bases at J, with 17 bases between.

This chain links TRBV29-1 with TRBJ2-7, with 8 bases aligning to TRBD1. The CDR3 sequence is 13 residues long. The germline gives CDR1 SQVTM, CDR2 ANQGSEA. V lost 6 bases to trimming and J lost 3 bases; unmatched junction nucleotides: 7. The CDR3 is CSVRGQALYEQYF. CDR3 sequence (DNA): TGCAGCGTGCGGGGACAGGCCCTCTACGAGCAGTACTTC.

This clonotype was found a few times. CDR3 DNA sequence: TGTGCCATCACCACGACGCCGAACACCGGGGAGCTGTTTTTT. This gives the protein CAITTTPNTGELFF. This chain links TRBV10-3 with TRBJ2-2; D remains ambiguous. The length of the CDR3 is 14 residues. With 7 bases removed from V and 0 bases from J, the gap between germline ends came to 9 bases. CDR1 and CDR2 from the germline V gene are ENHRY and SYGVKD.

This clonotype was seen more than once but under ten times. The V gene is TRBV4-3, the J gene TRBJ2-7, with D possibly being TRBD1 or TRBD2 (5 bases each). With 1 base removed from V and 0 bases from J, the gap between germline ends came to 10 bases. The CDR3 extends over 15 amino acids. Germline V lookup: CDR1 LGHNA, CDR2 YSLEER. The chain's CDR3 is CASSQAGTRSYEQYF. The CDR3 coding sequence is TGCGCCAGCAGCCAAGCCGGGACCCGCTCCTACGAGCAGTACTTC.

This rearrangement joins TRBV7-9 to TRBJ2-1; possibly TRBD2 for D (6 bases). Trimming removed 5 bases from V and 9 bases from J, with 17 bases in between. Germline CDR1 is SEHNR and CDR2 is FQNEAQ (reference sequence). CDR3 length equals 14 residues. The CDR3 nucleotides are TGTGCCAGCAGCCCGGGACTCCCTGACGCTGAGCAGTTCTTC. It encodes CASSPGLPDAEQFF. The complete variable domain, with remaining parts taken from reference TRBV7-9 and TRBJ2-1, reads DTGVSQNPRHKITKRGQNVTFRCDPISEHNRLYWYRQTLGQGPEFLTYFQNEAQLEKSRLLSDRFSAERPKGSFSTLEIQRTEQGDSAMYLCASSPGLPDAEQFFGPGTRLTVL.

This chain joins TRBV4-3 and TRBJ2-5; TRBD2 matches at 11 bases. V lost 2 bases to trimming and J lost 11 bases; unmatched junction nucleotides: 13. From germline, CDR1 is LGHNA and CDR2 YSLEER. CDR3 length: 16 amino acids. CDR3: CASSQSGLAGFGEQYF. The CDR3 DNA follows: TGCGCCAGCAGCCAATCCGGACTAGCGGGTTTTGGGGAGCAGTACTTC.

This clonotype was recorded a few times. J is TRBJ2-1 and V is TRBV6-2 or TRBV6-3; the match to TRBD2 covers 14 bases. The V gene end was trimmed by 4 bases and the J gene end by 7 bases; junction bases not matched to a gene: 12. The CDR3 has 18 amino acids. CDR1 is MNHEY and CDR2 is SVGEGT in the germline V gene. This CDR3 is CASSSTTGLAGAVNEQFF. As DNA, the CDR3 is TGTGCCAGCAGTTCGACGACGGGACTAGCGGGAGCAGTAAATGAGCAGTTCTTC.

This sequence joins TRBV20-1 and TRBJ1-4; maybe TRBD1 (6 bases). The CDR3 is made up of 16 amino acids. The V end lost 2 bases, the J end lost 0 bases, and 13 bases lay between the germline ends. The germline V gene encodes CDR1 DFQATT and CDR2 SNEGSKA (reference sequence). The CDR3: CSARNINRATNEKLFF. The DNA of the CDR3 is TGCAGTGCTAGAAACATAAACAGGGCAACTAATGAAAAACTGTTTTTT.

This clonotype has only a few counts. CDR3 loop: CASSLEYRDSQETQYF. The CDR3 DNA follows: TGTGCCAGCAGCTTAGAATATAGGGACAGCCAAGAGACCCAGTACTTC. The chain has TRBV7-9 and TRBJ2-5, with 7 positions matching TRBD1. The CDR3 covers 16 residues. V was clipped by 1 base and J by 1 base; unmatched bases: 6. CDR1 is SEHNR, CDR2 FQNEAQ, per germline (reference sequence).

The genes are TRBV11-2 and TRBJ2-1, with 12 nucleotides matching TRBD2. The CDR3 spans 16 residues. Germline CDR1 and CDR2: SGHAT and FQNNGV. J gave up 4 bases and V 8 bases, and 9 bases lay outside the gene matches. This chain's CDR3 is CASGPGTSGLYNEQFF. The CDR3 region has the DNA TGTGCCAGCGGCCCGGGGACTAGCGGGCTTTACAATGAGCAGTTCTTC.

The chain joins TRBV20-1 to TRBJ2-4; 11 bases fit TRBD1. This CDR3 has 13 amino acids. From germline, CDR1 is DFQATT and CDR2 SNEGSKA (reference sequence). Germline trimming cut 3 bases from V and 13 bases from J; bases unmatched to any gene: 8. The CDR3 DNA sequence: TGCAGTGCTAGCGGACAGGGGGCGCGTGAGCAGTACTTC. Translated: CSASGQGAREQYF.

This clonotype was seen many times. DNA for the CDR3: TGTGCCATCAGTGAGCGTAGACAGGCATATGGCTACACCTTC. Amino acid sequence: CAISERRQAYGYTF. The V gene is TRBV10-3, the J gene TRBJ1-2, with D possibly TRBD1 on 6 matching bases. The CDR3 is 14 residues long. Germline lookup yields CDR1 ENHRY and CDR2 SYGVKD. The V end lost 2 bases, the J end lost 5 bases, and 12 bases lay between the germline ends.

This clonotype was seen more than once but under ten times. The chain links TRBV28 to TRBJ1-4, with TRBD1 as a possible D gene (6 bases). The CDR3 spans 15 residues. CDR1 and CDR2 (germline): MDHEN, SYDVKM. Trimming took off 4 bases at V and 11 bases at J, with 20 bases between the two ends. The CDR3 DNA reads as TGTGCCAGCAGTTCCCGGGGGCCCTCTGGGTGGAAACTGTTTTTT. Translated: CASSSRGPSGWKLFF.

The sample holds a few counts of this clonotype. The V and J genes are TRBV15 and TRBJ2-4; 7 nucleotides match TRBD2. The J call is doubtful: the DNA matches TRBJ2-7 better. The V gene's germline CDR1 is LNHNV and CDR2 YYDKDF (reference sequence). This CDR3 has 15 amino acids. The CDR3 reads CATSRGAGAIHEQYF. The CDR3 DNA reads TGTGCCACCAGCAGAGGGGCGGGAGCAATCCACGAGCAGTACTTC.

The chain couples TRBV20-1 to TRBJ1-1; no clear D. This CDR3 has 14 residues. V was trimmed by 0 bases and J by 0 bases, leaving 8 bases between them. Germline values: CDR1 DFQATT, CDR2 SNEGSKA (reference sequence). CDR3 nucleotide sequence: TGCAGTGCTAGAGAGGCGCACTTGAACACTGAAGCTTTCTTT. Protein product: CSAREAHLNTEAFF.

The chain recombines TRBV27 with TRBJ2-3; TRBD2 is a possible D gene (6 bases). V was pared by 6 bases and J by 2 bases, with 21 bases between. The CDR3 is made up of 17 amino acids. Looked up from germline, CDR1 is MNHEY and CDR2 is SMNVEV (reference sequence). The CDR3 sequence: CASSLGLREINTDTQYF. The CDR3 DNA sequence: TGTGCCAGCAGCCTAGGGCTACGGGAGATCAACACAGATACGCAGTATTTT.

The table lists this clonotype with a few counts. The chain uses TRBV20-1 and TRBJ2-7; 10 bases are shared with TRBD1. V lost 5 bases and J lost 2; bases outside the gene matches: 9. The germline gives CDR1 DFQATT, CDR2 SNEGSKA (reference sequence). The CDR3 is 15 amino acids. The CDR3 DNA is TGCAGTGCTCCCGGGACAGGGGCAAGGACCTACGAGCAGTACTTC. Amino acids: CSAPGTGARTYEQYF.

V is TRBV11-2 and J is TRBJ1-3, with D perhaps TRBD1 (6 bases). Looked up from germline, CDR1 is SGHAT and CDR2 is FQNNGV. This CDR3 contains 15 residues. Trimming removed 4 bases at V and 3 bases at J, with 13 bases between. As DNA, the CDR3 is TGTGCCAGCAGCTCGTCCACAGGGAGTGGAAACACCATATATTTT. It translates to CASSSSTGSGNTIYF.

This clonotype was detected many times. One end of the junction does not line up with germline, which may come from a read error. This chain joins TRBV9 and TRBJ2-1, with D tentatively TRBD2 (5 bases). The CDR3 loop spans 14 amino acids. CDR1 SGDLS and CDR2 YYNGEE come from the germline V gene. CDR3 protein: CASSVAPSYNEQFF. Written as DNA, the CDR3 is TGTGCCAGCAGTGTAGCGCCCTCCTACAATGAGCAGTTCTTC. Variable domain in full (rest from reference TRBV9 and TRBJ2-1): DSGVTQTPKHLITATGQRVTLRCSPRSGDLSVYWYQQSLDQGLQFLIQYYNGEERAKGNILERFSAQQFPDLHSELNLSSLELGDSALYFCASSVAPSYNEQFFGPGTRLTVL.

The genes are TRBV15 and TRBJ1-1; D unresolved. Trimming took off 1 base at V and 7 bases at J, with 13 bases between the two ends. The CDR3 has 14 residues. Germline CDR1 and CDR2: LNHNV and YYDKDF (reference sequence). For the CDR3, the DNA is TGTGCCACCAGCAGAGTCCGGGCAGCTCATGAAGCTTTCTTT. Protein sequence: CATSRVRAAHEAFF.

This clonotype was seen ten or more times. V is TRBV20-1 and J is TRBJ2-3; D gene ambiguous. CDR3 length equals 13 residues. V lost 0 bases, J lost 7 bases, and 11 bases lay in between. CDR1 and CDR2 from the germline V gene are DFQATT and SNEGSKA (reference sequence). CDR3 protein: CSARDYLGYTQYF. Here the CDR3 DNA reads TGCAGTGCTAGAGATTACCTAGGGTATACGCAGTATTTT.

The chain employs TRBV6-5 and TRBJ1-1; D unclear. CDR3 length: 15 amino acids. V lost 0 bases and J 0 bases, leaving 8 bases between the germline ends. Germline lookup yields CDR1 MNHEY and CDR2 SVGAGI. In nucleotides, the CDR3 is TGTGCCAGCAGTTACTCGAGAAGGCTGAACACTGAAGCTTTCTTT. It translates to CASSYSRRLNTEAFF.

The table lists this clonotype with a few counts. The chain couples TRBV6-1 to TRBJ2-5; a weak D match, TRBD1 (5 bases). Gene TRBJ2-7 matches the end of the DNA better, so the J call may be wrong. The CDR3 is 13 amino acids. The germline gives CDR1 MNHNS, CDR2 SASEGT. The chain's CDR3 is CASSEARQHEQYF. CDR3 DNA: TGTGCCAGCAGTGAAGCGCGACAGCACGAGCAGTACTTC.

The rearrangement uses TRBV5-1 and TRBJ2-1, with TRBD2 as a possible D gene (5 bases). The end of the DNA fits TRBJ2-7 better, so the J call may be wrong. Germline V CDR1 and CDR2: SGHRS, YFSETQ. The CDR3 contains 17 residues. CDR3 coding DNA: TGCGCCAGCAGCCCCAGCGGCGCCAGTCGCTCCTACAATGAGCAGTACTTC. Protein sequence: CASSPSGASRSYNEQYF.

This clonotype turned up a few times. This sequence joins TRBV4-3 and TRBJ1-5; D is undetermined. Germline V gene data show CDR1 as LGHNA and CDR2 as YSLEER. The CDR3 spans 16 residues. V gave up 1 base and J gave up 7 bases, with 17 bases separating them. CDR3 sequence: CASSQGADRRYQPQHF. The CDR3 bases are TGCGCCAGCAGCCAAGGGGCAGACCGCAGGTACCAGCCCCAGCATTTT.

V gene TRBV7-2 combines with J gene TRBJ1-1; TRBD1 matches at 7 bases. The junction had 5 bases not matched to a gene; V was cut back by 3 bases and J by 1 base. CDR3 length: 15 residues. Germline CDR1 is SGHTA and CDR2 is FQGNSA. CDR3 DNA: TGTGCCAGCAGCTTCCGACAGGGAACGAACACTGAAGCTTTCTTT. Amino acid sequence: CASSFRQGTNTEAFF.

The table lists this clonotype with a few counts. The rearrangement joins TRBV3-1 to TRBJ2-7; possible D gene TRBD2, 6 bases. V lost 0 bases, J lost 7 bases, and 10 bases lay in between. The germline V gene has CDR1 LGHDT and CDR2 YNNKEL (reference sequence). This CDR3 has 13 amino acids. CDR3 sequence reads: CASSQEIAGEQYF. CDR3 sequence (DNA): TGTGCCAGCAGCCAAGAAATTGCGGGGGAGCAGTACTTC.

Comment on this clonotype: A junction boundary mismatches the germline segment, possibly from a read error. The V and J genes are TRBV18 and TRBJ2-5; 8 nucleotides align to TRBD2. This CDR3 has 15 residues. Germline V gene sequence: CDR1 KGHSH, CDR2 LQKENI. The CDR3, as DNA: TGTGCCAACTCACCCCCCACTAGCGGAGGGGAGACCCAGTACTTC. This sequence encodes CANSPPTSGGETQYF.

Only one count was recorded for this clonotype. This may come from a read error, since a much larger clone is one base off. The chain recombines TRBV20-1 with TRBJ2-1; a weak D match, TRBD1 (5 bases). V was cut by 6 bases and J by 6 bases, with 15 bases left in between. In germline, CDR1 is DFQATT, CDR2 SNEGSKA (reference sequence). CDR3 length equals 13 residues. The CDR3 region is CSAKEQASNEQFF. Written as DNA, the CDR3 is TGCAGTGCCAAAGAACAGGCCTCCAATGAGCAGTTCTTC.

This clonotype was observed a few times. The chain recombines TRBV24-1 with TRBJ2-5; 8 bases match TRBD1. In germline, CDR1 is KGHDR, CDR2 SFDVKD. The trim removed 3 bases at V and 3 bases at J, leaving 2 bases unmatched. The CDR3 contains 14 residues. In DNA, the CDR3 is TGTGCCACCAGTGATCCGACAGGGGAAGAGACCCAGTACTTC. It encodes CATSDPTGEETQYF.